This T cell receptor beta chain derives from a study of cytomegalovirus exposure and HLA in healthy donors. Clones were sequenced by immunoSEQ multiplex PCR, and TCRdb holds only the in-frame ones, with some missing. The sample has about 71,000 clones, over 90% seen once. Germline values: CDR1 MDHEN, CDR2 SYDVKM. Trimming left V 10 bases short and J 0 bases short, with 12 bases between. The length of the CDR3 is 13 residues. V is TRBV28 and J is TRBJ1-1; D gene uncertain. Material for sequencing was PBMCs. This TCR came from a woman aged 18-29 years in good health and CMV-seronegative. DNA of the CDR3: TGTGCCACCGCCGCGGGAGTGAACACTGAAGCTTTCTTT. Translation: CATAAGVNTEAFF.